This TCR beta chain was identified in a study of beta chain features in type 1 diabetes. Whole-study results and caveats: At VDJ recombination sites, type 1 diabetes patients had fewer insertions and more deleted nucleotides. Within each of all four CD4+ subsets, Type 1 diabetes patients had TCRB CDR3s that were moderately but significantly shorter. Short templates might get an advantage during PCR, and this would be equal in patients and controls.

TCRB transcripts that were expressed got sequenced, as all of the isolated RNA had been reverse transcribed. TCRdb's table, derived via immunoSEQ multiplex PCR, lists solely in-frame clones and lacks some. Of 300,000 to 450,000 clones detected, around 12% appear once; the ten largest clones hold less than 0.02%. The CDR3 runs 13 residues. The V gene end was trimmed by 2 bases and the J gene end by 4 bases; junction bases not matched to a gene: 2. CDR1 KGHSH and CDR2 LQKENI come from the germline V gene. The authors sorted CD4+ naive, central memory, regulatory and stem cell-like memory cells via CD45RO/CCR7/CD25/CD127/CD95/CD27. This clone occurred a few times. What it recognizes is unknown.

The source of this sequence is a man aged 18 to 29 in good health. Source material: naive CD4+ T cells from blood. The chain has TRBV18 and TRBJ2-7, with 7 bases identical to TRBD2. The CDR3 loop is CASSPAGEYEQYF. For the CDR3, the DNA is TGTGCCAGCTCACCAGCGGGGGAATACGAGCAGTACTTC.